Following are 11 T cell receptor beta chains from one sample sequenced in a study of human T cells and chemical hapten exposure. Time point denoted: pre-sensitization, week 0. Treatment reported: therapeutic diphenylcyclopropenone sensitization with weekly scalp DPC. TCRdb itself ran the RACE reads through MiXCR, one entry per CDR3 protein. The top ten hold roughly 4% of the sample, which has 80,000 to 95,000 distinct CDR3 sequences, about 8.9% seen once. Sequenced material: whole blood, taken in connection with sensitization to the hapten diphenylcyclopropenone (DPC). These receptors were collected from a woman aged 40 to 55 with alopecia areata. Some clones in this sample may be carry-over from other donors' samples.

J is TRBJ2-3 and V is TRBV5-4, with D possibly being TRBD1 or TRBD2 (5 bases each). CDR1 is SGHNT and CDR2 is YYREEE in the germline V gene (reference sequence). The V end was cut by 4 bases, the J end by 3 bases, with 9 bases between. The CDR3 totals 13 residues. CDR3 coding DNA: TGTGCCAGCAGCAAGGGACCTACAGATACGCAGTATTTT. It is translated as CASSKGPTDTQYF.

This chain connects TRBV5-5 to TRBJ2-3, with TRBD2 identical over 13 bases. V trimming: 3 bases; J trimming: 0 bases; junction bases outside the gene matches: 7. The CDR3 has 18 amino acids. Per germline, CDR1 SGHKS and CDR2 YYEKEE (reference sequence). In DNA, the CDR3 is TGTGCCAGCAGCTGGGGACTAGCGGGGCGCCACAGCACAGATACGCAGTATTTT. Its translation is CASSWGLAGRHSTDTQYF.

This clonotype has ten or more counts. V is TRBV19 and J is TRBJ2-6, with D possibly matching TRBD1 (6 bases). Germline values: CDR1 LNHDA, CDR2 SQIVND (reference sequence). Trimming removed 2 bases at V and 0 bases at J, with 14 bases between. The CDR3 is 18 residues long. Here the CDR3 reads CASSITGTTYSGANVLTF. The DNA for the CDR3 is TGTGCCAGTAGTATAACCGGGACAACCTACTCTGGGGCCAACGTCCTGACTTTC.

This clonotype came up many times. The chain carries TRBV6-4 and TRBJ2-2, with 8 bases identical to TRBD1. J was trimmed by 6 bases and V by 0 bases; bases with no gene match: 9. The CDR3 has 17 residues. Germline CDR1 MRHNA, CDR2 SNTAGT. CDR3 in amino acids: CASSDSWQGAVPGELFF. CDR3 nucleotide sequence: TGTGCCAGCAGTGACTCTTGGCAGGGGGCTGTGCCCGGGGAGCTGTTTTTT.

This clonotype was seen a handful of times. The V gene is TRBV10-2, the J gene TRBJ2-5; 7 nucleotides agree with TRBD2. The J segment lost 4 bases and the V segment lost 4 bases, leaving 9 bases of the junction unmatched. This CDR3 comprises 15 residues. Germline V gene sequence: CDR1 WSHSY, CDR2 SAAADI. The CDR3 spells CASSGGGGSIETQYF. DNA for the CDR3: TGCGCCAGCAGTGGAGGCGGGGGTAGCATAGAGACCCAGTACTTC.

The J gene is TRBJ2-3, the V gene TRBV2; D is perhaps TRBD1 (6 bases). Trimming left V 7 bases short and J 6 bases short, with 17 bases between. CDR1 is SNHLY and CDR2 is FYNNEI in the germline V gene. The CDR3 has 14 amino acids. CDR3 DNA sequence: TGTGCCAGCAAGTGGGACATCGGTGAGGATACGCAGTATTTT. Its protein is CASKWDIGEDTQYF.

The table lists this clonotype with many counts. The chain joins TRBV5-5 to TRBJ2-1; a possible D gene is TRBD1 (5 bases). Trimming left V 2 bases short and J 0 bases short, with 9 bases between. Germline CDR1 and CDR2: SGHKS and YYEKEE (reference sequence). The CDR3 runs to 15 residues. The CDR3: CASSFLGDSYNEQFF. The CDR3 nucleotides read TGTGCCAGCAGCTTCCTAGGGGACTCCTACAATGAGCAGTTCTTC.

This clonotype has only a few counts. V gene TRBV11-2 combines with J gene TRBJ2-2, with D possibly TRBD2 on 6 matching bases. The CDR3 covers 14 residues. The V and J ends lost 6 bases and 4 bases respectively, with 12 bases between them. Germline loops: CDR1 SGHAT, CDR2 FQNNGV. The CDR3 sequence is CASRPTGGTGELFF. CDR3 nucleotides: TGTGCCAGCAGACCAACCGGGGGCACCGGGGAGCTGTTTTTT.

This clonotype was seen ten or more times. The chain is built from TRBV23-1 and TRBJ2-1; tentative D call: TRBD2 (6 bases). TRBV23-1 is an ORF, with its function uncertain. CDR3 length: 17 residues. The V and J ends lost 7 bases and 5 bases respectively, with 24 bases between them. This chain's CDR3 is CASIQLERVASDNEQFF. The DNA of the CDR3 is TGCGCCAGCATCCAACTCGAAAGGGTAGCTAGCGACAATGAGCAGTTCTTC.

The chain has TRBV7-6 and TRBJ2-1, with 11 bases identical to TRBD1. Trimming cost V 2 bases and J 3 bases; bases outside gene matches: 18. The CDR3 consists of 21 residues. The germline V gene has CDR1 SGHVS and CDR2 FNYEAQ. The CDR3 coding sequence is TGTGCCAGCAGCTTATTCTCAGGACAGGGGGCTGTGACCGCAGGCTACAATGAGCAGTTCTTC. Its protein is CASSLFSGQGAVTAGYNEQFF.

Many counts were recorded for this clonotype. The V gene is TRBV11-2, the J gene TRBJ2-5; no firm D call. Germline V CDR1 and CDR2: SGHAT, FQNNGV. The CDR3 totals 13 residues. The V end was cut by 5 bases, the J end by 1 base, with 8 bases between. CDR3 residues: CASSAVSQETQYF. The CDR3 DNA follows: TGTGCCAGCAGCGCAGTTAGCCAAGAGACCCAGTACTTC.